These T cell receptor beta chains were read from a single sample in a study of blood T cell repertoires in COVID-19. The assay was immunoSEQ multiplex PCR, and TCRdb's table has in-frame clones only and misses some. The data contain fewer than 35,000 clones, roughly nine tenths of them singletons. The specimen sequenced was peripheral blood. Source of these receptors: a man at least 80 years old with acute or convalescent COVID-19. Both conserved end residues are trimmed from each CDR3.

v_call cdr3_aa
TRBV6-1 ASSEQGRLRPQH
TRBV12-3/TRBV12-4 ASSLQYTGELF
TRBV19 ASSGGQGLYSNQPQH
TRBV5-6 ASSHAVVSGRVNDQY
TRBV24-1 ATSDGAVETQY
TRBV2 ASSEASGDTQY
TRBV4-1 ASSQVDTSYEQY
TRBV2 ASSVGEGVWQPQH
TRBV28 ASSPGTGQTGELF
TRBV9 ASTRTSGMPYNEQF